The next 13 T cell receptor beta chains were all read from a single sample in a study of cytomegalovirus exposure and HLA in healthy donors. PCR was performed using 60 Vbeta and 13 Jbeta primers. Only in-frame clones appear in the TCRdb table, and some are missing; sequencing was by immunoSEQ multiplex PCR. Here the sample spans 75,000 to 100,000 clones, around 81% being singletons. The sequencing input was PBMCs. The receptors were sampled from a middle-aged man in good health and CMV-seropositive.

This chain connects TRBV19 to TRBJ1-6; 8 bases fit TRBD1. CDR1 is LNHDA and CDR2 is SQIVND in the germline V gene (reference sequence). The junction had 3 bases not matched to a gene; V was cut back by 8 bases and J by 6 bases. The CDR3 runs to 13 residues. The DNA for the CDR3 is TGTGCCAGTCAGGGACAGGCTAATTCACCCCTCCACTTT. Translating it yields CASQGQANSPLHF. The full variable domain, rest sourced from reference TRBV19 and TRBJ1-6, is DGGITQSPKYLFRKEGQNVTLSCEQNLNHDAMYWYRQDPGQGLRLIYYSQIVNDFQKGDIAEGYSVSREKKESFPLTVTSAQKNPTAFYLCASQGQANSPLHFGNGTRLTVT.

The V and J genes are TRBV29-1 and TRBJ1-4; D not resolved. The CDR3 is 13 amino acids. Germline values: CDR1 SQVTM, CDR2 ANQGSEA. The V and J ends lost 4 bases and 7 bases respectively, with 13 bases between them. The DNA of the CDR3 is TGCAGCGTTGGTGGAGGCTTTGGTGAAAAACTGTTTTTT. Its protein is CSVGGGFGEKLFF.

This clone was seen once. The V and J genes are TRBV5-1 and TRBJ2-5; 11 bases line up with TRBD1. The J call is in doubt because the DNA end fits TRBJ2-7 better. Looked up from germline, CDR1 is SGHRS and CDR2 is YFSETQ. This CDR3 contains 15 residues. CDR3 in DNA: TGCGCCAGCAGCTTGGCCGGACAGGGGGCGGACGAGCAGTACTTC. It codes for CASSLAGQGADEQYF.

V gene TRBV6-1 combines with J gene TRBJ2-7, with 8 bases lining up with TRBD1. The CDR3 runs 14 residues. Germline lookup yields CDR1 MNHNS and CDR2 SASEGT. The ends lost 3 bases at V and 5 bases at J; junction bases unmatched: 6. The CDR3 loop is CASSETQGAHEQYF. The CDR3 DNA sequence: TGTGCCAGCAGTGAGACTCAGGGGGCCCACGAGCAGTACTTC.

This rearrangement joins TRBV6-5 to TRBJ1-2, with 8 nucleotides matching TRBD1. Germline V CDR1 and CDR2: MNHEY, SVGAGI. The trim removed 2 bases at V and 7 bases at J, leaving 9 bases unmatched. CDR3 length equals 15 residues. The CDR3 region is CASSYRDRRVGGYTF. DNA of the CDR3: TGTGCCAGCAGTTACAGGGACAGGCGTGTTGGTGGCTACACCTTC.

The chain is built from TRBV5-6 and TRBJ2-7, with 15 positions matching TRBD2. With 3 bases clipped from V and 4 bases from J, the junction kept 2 bases outside the gene matches. The CDR3 length is 15 residues. CDR1 is SGHDT, CDR2 YYEEEE, per germline. The CDR3 DNA is TGTGCCAGCAGCTGGGGGACTAGCGGGGGGTACGAGCAGTACTTC. It yields the protein CASSWGTSGGYEQYF.

This clone showed up just once. This chain links TRBV6-5 with TRBJ1-1; tentatively, D is TRBD1 (6 bases). CDR1 and CDR2 (germline): MNHEY, SVGAGI. V was clipped by 9 bases and J by 4 bases, with 12 bases between them. The CDR3 runs to 12 residues. The chain's CDR3 is CASSRRGTEAFF. The CDR3 DNA reads as TGTGCCAGTTCCCGCAGGGGCACTGAAGCTTTCTTT.

The chain combines TRBV19 with TRBJ2-1, with 11 positions matching TRBD2. The CDR3 extends over 18 amino acids. Germline CDR1 and CDR2: LNHDA and SQIVND (reference sequence). V shed 7 bases, J shed 3 bases, and the junction held 14 bases outside the gene matches. Here the CDR3 DNA reads TGTGCCAGTAAGGTCGGGCTAGCGGGAGGCGCGCTCTACAATGAGCAGTTCTTC. Amino acids: CASKVGLAGGALYNEQFF.

The chain has TRBV19 and TRBJ2-7, with TRBD1 matching over 9 bases. J lost 2 bases, V lost 0 bases, and 11 bases had no gene match. This CDR3 contains 18 residues. In germline, CDR1 is LNHDA, CDR2 SQIVND (reference sequence). The CDR3 nucleotides are TGTGCCAGTAGTATAGATTCGCCATGGGACAGGGAGACCTACGAGCAGTACTTC. It is translated as CASSIDSPWDRETYEQYF.

The rearrangement links TRBV5-1 to TRBJ2-3; D is uncertain. The V gene lost 4 bases and the J gene lost 2 bases, with 2 bases spanning the gap. Germline lookup yields CDR1 SGHRS and CDR2 YFSETQ. There are 11 residues in the CDR3. In nucleotides, the CDR3 is TGCGCCAGCAGCCACACAGATACGCAGTATTTT. As protein: CASSHTDTQYF.

This chain joins TRBV27 and TRBJ2-2, with D tentatively TRBD2 (7 bases). The length of the CDR3 is 16 residues. Trimming shortened V by 2 bases and J by 5 bases, and 15 bases separated the two germline ends. CDR1 and CDR2 (germline): MNHEY, SMNVEV (reference sequence). The CDR3 region has the DNA TGTGCCAGCAGTTTAGGGGGGGGCAGGGTAACCGGGGAGCTGTTTTTT. Translating it yields CASSLGGGRVTGELFF.

This clone turned up a few times. This rearrangement joins TRBV6-1 to TRBJ2-1; 10 nucleotides align to TRBD2. This CDR3 region has 13 residues. Germline loops: CDR1 MNHNS, CDR2 SASEGT. The J segment lost 10 bases and the V segment lost 4 bases, leaving 4 bases of the junction unmatched. CDR3 protein: CASSGDSGREQFF. In DNA form, the CDR3 reads TGTGCCAGCAGTGGTGATAGCGGGAGGGAGCAGTTCTTC.

The chain couples TRBV9 to TRBJ2-1, with TRBD1 matching over 9 bases. The J segment lost 4 bases and the V segment lost 7 bases, leaving 9 bases of the junction unmatched. Germline CDR1 reads SGDLS; CDR2 reads YYNGEE. This CDR3 is built from 15 residues. The CDR3 region is CASSPGQGRYNEQFF. CDR3 DNA sequence: TGTGCCAGCTCTCCGGGACAGGGAAGGTACAATGAGCAGTTCTTC.